This T cell receptor beta chain stems from a study of PD-L1 blockade in urothelial cancer. The sample's time point: peripheral blood 6 weeks after treatment start. The method was immunoSEQ multiplex PCR; TCRdb's version includes in-frame clones alone and lacks a portion of them. The data hold about 120,000 clones, with around 88% observed a single time. CDR3 length equals 14 residues. The V end lost 6 bases, the J end lost 4 bases, and 16 bases lay between the germline ends. Germline V gene sequence: CDR1 SGDLS, CDR2 YYNGEE. The starting material was PBMCs, obtained around atezolizumab (anti-PD-L1) treatment. V is TRBV9 and J is TRBJ2-5, with a possible D match to TRBD2 (6 bases). The receptor was isolated from a man aged 45-65 years with urothelial cancer. CDR3 residues: CASNVLGGGETQYF. The CDR3 DNA reads TGTGCCAGCAACGTCCTGGGGGGAGGAGAGACCCAGTACTTC. Full variable domain (remainder filled in from reference TRBV9 and TRBJ2-5): DSGVTQTPKHLITATGQRVTLRCSPRSGDLSVYWYQQSLDQGLQFLIQYYNGEERAKGNILERFSAQQFPDLHSELNLSSLELGDSALYFCASNVLGGGETQYFGPGTRLLVL.